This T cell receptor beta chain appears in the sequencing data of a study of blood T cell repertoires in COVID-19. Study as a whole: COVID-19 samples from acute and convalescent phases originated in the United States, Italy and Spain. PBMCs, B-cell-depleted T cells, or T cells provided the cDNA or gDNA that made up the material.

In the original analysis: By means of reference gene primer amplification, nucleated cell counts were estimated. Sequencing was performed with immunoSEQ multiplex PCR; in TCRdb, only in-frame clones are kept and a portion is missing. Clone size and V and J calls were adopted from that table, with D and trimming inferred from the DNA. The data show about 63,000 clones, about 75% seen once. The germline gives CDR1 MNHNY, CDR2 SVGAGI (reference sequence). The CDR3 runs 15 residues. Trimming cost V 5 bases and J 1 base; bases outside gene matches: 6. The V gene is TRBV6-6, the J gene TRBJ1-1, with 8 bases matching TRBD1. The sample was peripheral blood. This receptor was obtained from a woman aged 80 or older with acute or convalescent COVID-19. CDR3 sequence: CASSPPGTGNTEAFF. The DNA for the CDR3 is TGTGCCAGCAGTCCTCCCGGGACAGGGAACACTGAAGCTTTCTTT.